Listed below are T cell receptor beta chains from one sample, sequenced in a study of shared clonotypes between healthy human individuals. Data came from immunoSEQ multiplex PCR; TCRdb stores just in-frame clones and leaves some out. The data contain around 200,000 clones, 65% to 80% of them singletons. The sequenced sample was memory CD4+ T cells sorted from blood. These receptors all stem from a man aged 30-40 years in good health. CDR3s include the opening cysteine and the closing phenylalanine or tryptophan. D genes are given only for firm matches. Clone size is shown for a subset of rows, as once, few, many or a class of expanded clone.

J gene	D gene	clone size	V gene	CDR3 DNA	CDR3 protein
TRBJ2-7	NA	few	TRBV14	TGTGCCAGCAGCCAAGGCTGGGGGCGCAGTTCCGAGCAGTACTTC	CASSQGWGRSSEQYF
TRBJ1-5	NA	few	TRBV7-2	TGTGCCAGCAGCTTAGAACCCTCACAGCCCCAGCATTTT	CASSLEPSQPQHF
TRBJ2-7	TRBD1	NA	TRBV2	TGTGCCACTACAGGGGGCCTGACCTACGAGCAGTACTTC	CATTGGLTYEQYF
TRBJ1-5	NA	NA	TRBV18	TGTGCCAGCTCACCGCTGAGGCGGGCGCGGAATCAGCCCCAGCATTTT	CASSPLRRARNQPQHF
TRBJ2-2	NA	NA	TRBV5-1	TGCGCCAGCTGCTACGGGACATTGGGCACCGGGGAGCTGTTTTTT	CASCYGTLGTGELFF
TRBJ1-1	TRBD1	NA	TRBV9	TGTGCCAGCAGCAAAACCGGGACAGGCGCTATGAACACTGAAGCTTTCTTT	CASSKTGTGAMNTEAFF
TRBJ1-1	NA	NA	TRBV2	TGCGCGGACAGCGACGCCATGAACACTGAAGCTTTCTTT	CADSDAMNTEAFF
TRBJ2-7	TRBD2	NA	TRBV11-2	TGTGCCAGCAGCGCCTTAGGGATAGCGGGAGGTGAGCAGTACTTC	CASSALGIAGGEQYF
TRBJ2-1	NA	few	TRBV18	TGTGCCAGCTCACTAACCCGCGAAAATGAGCAGTTCTTC	CASSLTRENEQFF
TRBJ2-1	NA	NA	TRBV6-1	TGTGCCAGCAGTGAAGCGCGCCCGGGATTCGATGAGCAGTTCTTC	CASSEARPGFDEQFF
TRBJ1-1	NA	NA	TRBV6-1	TGTGCCAGCAGTGAAGCCGGGCAGGAGAATGAAGCTTTCTTT	CASSEAGQENEAFF
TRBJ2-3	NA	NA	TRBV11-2	TGTGCCAGCAGCCCCCCACGCACAGATACGCAGTATTTT	CASSPPRTDTQYF
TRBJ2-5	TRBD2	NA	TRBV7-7	TGTGCCAGCAGCTCCCAGGCCGGGACTAGCTGGGAGACCCAGTACTTC	CASSSQAGTSWETQYF
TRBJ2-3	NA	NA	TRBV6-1	TGTGCCAGCAAAACCGGTTCCGGCACAGATACGCAGTATTTT	CASKTGSGTDTQYF
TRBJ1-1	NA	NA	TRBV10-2	TGCGCCAGCAGTGAGCCCCCAGGAATGTTCCGGAACACTGAAGCTTTCTTT	CASSEPPGMFRNTEAFF
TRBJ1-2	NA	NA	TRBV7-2	TGTGCCAGCAGCCCCGTCGGAGGGACGAACTATGGCTACACCTTC	CASSPVGGTNYGYTF